This TCR beta chain came from a study of T cells after yellow fever vaccination. Each CDR3 protein is one row after TCRdb ran MiXCR on the 5' RACE reads. The sample records a few hundred thousand distinct CDR3 sequences, around 17% being singletons. This material consisted of PBMCs, taken roughly 5 days after the first yellow fever vaccination. The TCR was taken from a man aged 18-30 years who received the YFV17D yellow fever vaccine.

The CDR3 is CASSKPGTGGYEQYF. CDR3 nucleotide sequence: TGTGCCAGCAGTAAACCCGGGACAGGAGGCTACGAGCAGTACTTC. The chain combines TRBV12-3 or TRBV12-4 with TRBJ2-7; TRBD1 matches at 8 bases. J was trimmed by 3 bases and V by 5 bases; bases with no gene match: 9. The CDR3 has 15 amino acids.